These T cell receptor beta chains were read from a single sample in a study of CD8 T cells in Susac syndrome. One entry per CDR3 protein results from TCRdb running MiXCR on the immunoSEQ multiplex PCR reads. The sample yields approximately 200,000 distinct CDR3 sequences, 90% to 96% seen once. Sequenced input: CD4+ T cells from PBMCs. All receptors come from a human donor with multiple sclerosis. CDR3s include the opening cysteine and the closing phenylalanine or tryptophan. Fields, in order: D gene, clone size, V gene, J gene, CDR3 DNA, CDR3 protein. A D gene is named only where the DNA matches it firmly. Clone size is not always given. Where it is, it says once, few, many or a class for expanded clones.

.	.	TRBV6-4	TRBJ1-2	TGTGCCAGCAGTGACCACTATGGCTACACCTTC	CASSDHYGYTF
.	.	TRBV7-2	TRBJ1-2	TGTGCCAGCAGCGCCCAGTCAGGAACGAACTATGGCTACACCTTC	CASSAQSGTNYGYTF
.	.	TRBV5-6	TRBJ1-5	TGTGCCAGCAGCTTGGGAGGGGGAAGAAATCAGCCCCAGCATTTT	CASSLGGGRNQPQHF
TRBD1	.	TRBV29-1	TRBJ2-5	TGCAGCGTTGAGGGACAGGGGGGAGAGACCCAGTACTTC	CSVEGQGGETQYF
TRBD1	.	TRBV7-9	TRBJ1-2	TGTGCCAGCAGCTTAGACAGGGGGTCCTTTCGCTACACCTTC	CASSLDRGSFRYTF
.	.	TRBV18	TRBJ1-1	TGTGCCAGCTCACCGGGTAGCACTGAAGCTTTCTTT	CASSPGSTEAFF
.	.	TRBV28	TRBJ2-3	TGTGCCAGCAGCCCCCCTGGGACGACAGATACGCAGTATTTT	CASSPPGTTDTQYF
.	.	TRBV7-9	TRBJ2-7	TGTGCCAGCAGCTTTTACGAAGGAGAGCAGTACTTC	CASSFYEGEQYF
.	.	TRBV20-1	TRBJ2-7	TGCAGTGCAATCGGACAGTCGACGTACGAGCAGTACTTC	CSAIGQSTYEQYF
.	.	TRBV15	TRBJ1-4	TGTGCCACCAGCTGGGACGCCACTAATGAAAAACTGTTTTTT	CATSWDATNEKLFF
.	.	TRBV27	TRBJ2-1	TGTGCCAGCAGTTTATTTCGTGGGGGTGAGCAGTTCTTC	CASSLFRGGEQFF
.	.	TRBV10-3	TRBJ1-2	TGTGCCATCAGTGAGGCATATGGCTACACCTTC	CAISEAYGYTF
.	.	TRBV19	TRBJ2-1	TGTGCCAGTAGTGCCCCCGCAGGGTCTGAGTTCTTC	CASSAPAGSEFF
.	.	TRBV29-1	TRBJ2-1	TGCAGCGTTGAATCCGGCAGGGGGGGAAATGAGCAGTTCTTC	CSVESGRGGNEQFF
.	.	TRBV6-2/TRBV6-3	TRBJ2-3	TGTGCCAGCAGCCTCGGGACTCAACCGAACACAGATACGCAGTATTTT	CASSLGTQPNTDTQYF
TRBD1	.	TRBV27	TRBJ1-1	TGTGCCAGCAGTTACACACCGGGACAGCTAATGAACACTGAAGCTTTCTTT	CASSYTPGQLMNTEAFF
TRBD2	once	TRBV20-1	TRBJ2-7	TGCAGTGCTAGAGATGGGGGGGTCGGCTCCTACGAGCAGTACTTC	CSARDGGVGSYEQYF
.	.	TRBV20-1	TRBJ2-5	TGCAGTGCTAGGCAAACGGCGGACACCCAGTACTTC	CSARQTADTQYF
.	.	TRBV13	TRBJ1-5	TGTGCCAGCAGCTTAGCAGGGATGGGTCAGCCCCAGCATTTT	CASSLAGMGQPQHF
.	.	TRBV18	TRBJ1-1	TGTGCCAGCTCACCACCCGTTGGTCACACTGAAGCTTTCTTT	CASSPPVGHTEAFF
.	.	TRBV5-6	TRBJ2-1	TGTGCCAGCAACAAGGGACGAGCCGAGGTGCAGTTCTTC	CASNKGRAEVQFF
TRBD1	.	TRBV10-2	TRBJ1-6	TGCGCCAGCAGCAGAGGGGGACAGGGTGAATCACCCCTCCACTTT	CASSRGGQGESPLHF
.	.	TRBV2	TRBJ2-7	TGTGCCAGCAGTGGGCTCAAATACGAGCAGTACTTC	CASSGLKYEQYF
.	.	TRBV29-1	TRBJ1-2	TGCAGCGTTGGACCGCTACCGAACTATGGCTACACCTTC	CSVGPLPNYGYTF
.	.	TRBV18	TRBJ1-4	TGTGCCAGCTCACCACTTTTCAGGGAGGAACGGGAAAAACTGTTTTTT	CASSPLFREEREKLFF
.	.	TRBV27	TRBJ1-2	TGTGCCAGCAGTGGAACGAGAGGCTTGGGCTACACCTTC	CASSGTRGLGYTF
TRBD1	.	TRBV4-1	TRBJ2-7	TGCGCCAGCAGCCAGCTGCCGGGACAGATCTACGAGCAGTACTTC	CASSQLPGQIYEQYF
.	.	TRBV11-3	TRBJ1-2	TGTGCCAGCAGCCAATATTCGGACTATGGCTACACCTTC	CASSQYSDYGYTF
.	.	TRBV12-3/TRBV12-4	TRBJ2-3	TGTGCCAGCAGGGTTCGGGACGGAAGCACAGATACGCAGTATTTT	CASRVRDGSTDTQYF
.	.	TRBV20-1	TRBJ1-2	TGCAGTGCTAGGTACAGGGCCTATGGCTACACCTTC	CSARYRAYGYTF
.	few	TRBV7-9	TRBJ2-3	TGTGCCAGCAGTCGTAGCGGCGTTAGCACAGATACGCAGTATTTT	CASSRSGVSTDTQYF
.	.	TRBV3-1	TRBJ1-1	TGTGCCAGCAGCCAAGAGTGGGTTACGGGAACTGAAGCTTTCTTT	CASSQEWVTGTEAFF
TRBD2	.	TRBV10-3	TRBJ2-3	TGTGCCATCAGTGAGTCGGGAGGGGCAGATACGCAGTATTTT	CAISESGGADTQYF
TRBD2	.	TRBV7-2	TRBJ2-7	TGTGCCAGCAGCTTAGTGGGCGGGGGGAGCTCCTACGAGCAGTACTTC	CASSLVGGGSSYEQYF
TRBD1	.	TRBV20-1	TRBJ2-7	TGCAGTGCTACCCCCCCGGACAGGGGGGCCTACGAGCAGTACTTC	CSATPPDRGAYEQYF
.	.	TRBV5-6	TRBJ1-2	TGTGCCAGCAGCTCGACAGATCGGGACTATGGCTACACCTTC	CASSSTDRDYGYTF
.	.	TRBV25-1	TRBJ2-1	TGTGCCAGCAGTGGAGGACAGTTTTACAATGAGCAGTTCTTC	CASSGGQFYNEQFF
.	.	TRBV5-6	TRBJ2-3	TGTGCCAGCAGCCAAATACCAGATACGCAGTATTTT	CASSQIPDTQYF
TRBD1	.	TRBV30	TRBJ1-1	TGTGCCCGGACGGGACAGATTAAAGCTTTCTTT	CARTGQIKAFF
.	.	TRBV9	TRBJ2-7	TGTGCCAGCAGCGTAGGGCCGGGAGCCTACGAGCAGTACTTC	CASSVGPGAYEQYF
.	.	TRBV5-1	TRBJ1-1	TGCGCCAGCAGCTTGGTTGACAGGCTAACTTCCATGAACACTGAAGCTTTCTTT	CASSLVDRLTSMNTEAFF
.	.	TRBV20-1	TRBJ2-1	TGCAGTGCTAGAGCGGGACCCGGCCAGTTCTTC	CSARAGPGQFF
TRBD2	.	TRBV20-1	TRBJ2-3	TGCAGTGCTAGCCCCCTACTAGCGGCTAGCACAGATACGCAGTATTTT	CSASPLLAASTDTQYF
.	.	TRBV3-1	TRBJ2-7	TGTGCCAGCAGCCAAGATCGGCAGCAGTACTTC	CASSQDRQQYF
.	.	TRBV6-6	TRBJ2-5	TGTGCCAGCAGGGGGTCGCAAGAGACCCAGTACTTC	CASRGSQETQYF
.	.	TRBV18	TRBJ2-5	TGTGCCAGCTCACCACTCAGCCTAGAGACCCAGTACTTC	CASSPLSLETQYF
.	.	TRBV13	TRBJ1-3	TGTGCCAGCAGTTATACTGCGACCTCTGGAAACACCATATATTTT	CASSYTATSGNTIYF
.	.	TRBV30	TRBJ2-2	TGTGCCTGGAGTGTTTTGTCGTGGGGAAATCGAAGCACCGGGGAGCTGTTTTTT	CAWSVLSWGNRSTGELFF
TRBD1	few	TRBV3-1	TRBJ1-2	TGTGCCAGCAGCCCTGGGACAGGAATCTATGGCTACACCTTC	CASSPGTGIYGYTF